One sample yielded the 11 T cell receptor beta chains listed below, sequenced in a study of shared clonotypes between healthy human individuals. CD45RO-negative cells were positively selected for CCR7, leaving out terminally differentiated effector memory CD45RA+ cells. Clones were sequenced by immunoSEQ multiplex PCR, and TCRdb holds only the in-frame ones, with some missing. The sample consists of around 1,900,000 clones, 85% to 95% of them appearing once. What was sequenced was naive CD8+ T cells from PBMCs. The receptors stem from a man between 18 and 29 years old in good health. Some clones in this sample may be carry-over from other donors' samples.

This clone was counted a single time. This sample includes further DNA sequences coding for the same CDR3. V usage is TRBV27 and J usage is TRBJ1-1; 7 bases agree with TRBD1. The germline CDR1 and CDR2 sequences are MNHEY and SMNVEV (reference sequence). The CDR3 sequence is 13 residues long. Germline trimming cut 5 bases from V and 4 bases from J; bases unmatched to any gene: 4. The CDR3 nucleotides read TGTGCCAGCAGTCTACGACAGGGCACTGAAGCTTTCTTT. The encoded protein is CASSLRQGTEAFF.

The CDR3 region has the DNA TGCGCCAGCGGGCCGGGAGCCTACGAGCAGTACTTC. Protein: CASGPGAYEQYF. The chain links TRBV5-1 to TRBJ2-7; D perhaps matches TRBD2 (6 bases). Trimming removed 7 bases at V and 2 bases at J, with 10 bases between. Germline V CDR1 and CDR2: SGHRS, YFSETQ. The CDR3 spans 12 residues.

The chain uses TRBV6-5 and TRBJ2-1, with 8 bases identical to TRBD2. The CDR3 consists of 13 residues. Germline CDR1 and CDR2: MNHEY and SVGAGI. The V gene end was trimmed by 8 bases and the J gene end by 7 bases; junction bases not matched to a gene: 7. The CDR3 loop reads CASSAGGRNEQFF. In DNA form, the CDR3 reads TGTGCCAGCTCGGCGGGAGGACGAAATGAGCAGTTCTTC.

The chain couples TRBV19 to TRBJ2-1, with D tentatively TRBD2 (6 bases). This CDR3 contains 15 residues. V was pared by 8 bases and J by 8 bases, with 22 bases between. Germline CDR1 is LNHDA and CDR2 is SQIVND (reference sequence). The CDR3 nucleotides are TGTGCCAGTGGGATGAGGAGGGAGGATCAGTATGAGCAGTTCTTC. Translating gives CASGMRREDQYEQFF.

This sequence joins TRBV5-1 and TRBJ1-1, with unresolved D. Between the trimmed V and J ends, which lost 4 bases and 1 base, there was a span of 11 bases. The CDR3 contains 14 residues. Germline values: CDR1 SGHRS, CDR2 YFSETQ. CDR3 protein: CASSLGLPNTEAFF. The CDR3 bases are TGCGCCAGCAGCCTCGGACTGCCGAACACTGAAGCTTTCTTT. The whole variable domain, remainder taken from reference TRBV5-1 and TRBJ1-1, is KAGVTQTPRYLIKTRGQQVTLSCSPISGHRSVSWYQQTPGQGLQFLFEYFSETQRNKGNFPGRFSGRQFSNSRSEMNVSTLELGDSALYLCASSLGLPNTEAFFGQGTRLTVV.

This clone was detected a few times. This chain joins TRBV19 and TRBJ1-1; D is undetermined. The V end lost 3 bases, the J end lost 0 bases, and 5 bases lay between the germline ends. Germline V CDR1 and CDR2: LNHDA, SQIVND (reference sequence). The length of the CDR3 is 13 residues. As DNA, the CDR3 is TGTGCCAGTAGTATGCGACTGAACACTGAAGCTTTCTTT. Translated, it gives CASSMRLNTEAFF.

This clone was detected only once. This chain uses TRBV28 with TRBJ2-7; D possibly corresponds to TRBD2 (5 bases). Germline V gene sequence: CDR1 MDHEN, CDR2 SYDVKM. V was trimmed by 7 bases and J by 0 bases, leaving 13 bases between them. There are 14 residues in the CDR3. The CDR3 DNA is TGTGCCAGCAACCGTGCGGGTAGCTCCTACGAGCAGTACTTC. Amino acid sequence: CASNRAGSSYEQYF.

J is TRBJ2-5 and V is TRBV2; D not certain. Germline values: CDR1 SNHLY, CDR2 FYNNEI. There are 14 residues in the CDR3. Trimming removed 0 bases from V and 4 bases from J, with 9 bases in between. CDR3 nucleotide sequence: TGTGCCAGCAGTGAAGCGCTTTGGGGAGAGACCCAGTACTTC. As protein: CASSEALWGETQYF. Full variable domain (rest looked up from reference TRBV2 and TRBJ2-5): EPEVTQTPSHQVTQMGQEVILRCVPISNHLYFYWYRQILGQKVEFLVSFYNNEISEKSEIFDDQFSVERPDGSNFTLKIRSTKLEDSAMYFCASSEALWGETQYFGPGTRLLVL.

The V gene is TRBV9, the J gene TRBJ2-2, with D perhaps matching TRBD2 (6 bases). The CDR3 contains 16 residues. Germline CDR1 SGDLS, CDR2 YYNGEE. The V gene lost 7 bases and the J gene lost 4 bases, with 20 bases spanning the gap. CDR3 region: CASQRSGRGITGELFF. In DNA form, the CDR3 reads TGTGCCAGCCAGCGGAGCGGCCGGGGGATCACCGGGGAGCTGTTTTTT.

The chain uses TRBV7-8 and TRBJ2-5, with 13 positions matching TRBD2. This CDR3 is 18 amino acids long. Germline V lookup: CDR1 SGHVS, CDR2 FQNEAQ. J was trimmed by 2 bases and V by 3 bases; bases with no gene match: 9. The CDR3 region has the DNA TGTGCCAGCAGCTTCGAAACTAGCGGGAGGGCATGGCAAGAGACCCAGTACTTC. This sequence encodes CASSFETSGRAWQETQYF.

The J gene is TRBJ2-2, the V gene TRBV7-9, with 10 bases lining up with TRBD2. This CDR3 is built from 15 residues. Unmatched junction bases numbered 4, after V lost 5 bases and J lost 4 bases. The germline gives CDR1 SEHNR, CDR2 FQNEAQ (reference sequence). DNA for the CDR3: TGTGCCAGCAGCGTTAGCGGGAGGCCCACCGGGGAGCTGTTTTTT. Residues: CASSVSGRPTGELFF.